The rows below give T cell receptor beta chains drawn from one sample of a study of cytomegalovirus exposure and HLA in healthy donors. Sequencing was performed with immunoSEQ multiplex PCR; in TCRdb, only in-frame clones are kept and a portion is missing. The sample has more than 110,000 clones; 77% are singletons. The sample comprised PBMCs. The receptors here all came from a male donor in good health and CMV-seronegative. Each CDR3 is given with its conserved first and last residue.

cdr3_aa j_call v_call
CASRIRRTGELFF TRBJ2-2 TRBV19
CASSTTGVNGNTIYF TRBJ1-3 TRBV19
CASSLQVTGF TRBJ1-2 TRBV7-9
CASRPQAGGETQYF TRBJ2-5 TRBV2
CASSLISRGGPGTEAFF TRBJ1-1 TRBV7-3
CASSYGQGTYEQYF . TRBV5-1
CAWSVGGNTQSAAQHF TRBJ1-5 TRBV30
CASSPRGMGTEAFF TRBJ1-1 TRBV4-2
CATSRDLPSSGNTIYF TRBJ1-3 TRBV15
CASRDPGYTGELFF TRBJ2-2 TRBV5-6
CASSYSNIHEQFF TRBJ2-1 TRBV6-5
CASSLVSGQYNEQFF TRBJ2-1 TRBV11-3
CASSLVGSGYEQYF TRBJ2-7 TRBV7-2
CASSQGARTQYF TRBJ2-5 TRBV2
CASSVGGQGYEQYF TRBJ2-7 TRBV9
CASSQGPRQGSSYEQYF TRBJ2-7 TRBV4-1
CASSQAGTGSGYTF TRBJ1-2 TRBV14
CASSVAAGGPETQYF TRBJ2-5 TRBV9
CASSPGTGSYEQYF TRBJ2-7 TRBV7-6
CASSITGGGELFF TRBJ2-2 TRBV6-5
CASSPRGGQVSETQYF TRBJ2-5 TRBV28
CASSSPGHQSSYEQYF TRBJ2-7 TRBV19
CSVVDRSGSSYNEQFF TRBJ2-1 TRBV29-1
CASSRGTSGRVSTDTQYF TRBJ2-3 TRBV7-3
CASSPPLGQTYEQYF TRBJ2-7 TRBV18
CASSQTYQGTDTQYF TRBJ2-3 TRBV2
CASRLTGTYEQYF TRBJ2-7 TRBV6-5
CASRQGAGGYTF TRBJ1-2 TRBV6-5
CASGPGQGMRKTQYF TRBJ2-5 TRBV12-5
CASSLGAIYEQYF . TRBV7-9
CAISEDGTGGPITETQYF TRBJ2-5 TRBV10-3
CASSESTAGPKDSQYF TRBJ2-4 TRBV10-1
CASSSSGGTYEQYF TRBJ2-7 TRBV10-2
CASSPTGGYNEQFF TRBJ2-1 TRBV7-7
CASSQDGLMNTEAFF TRBJ1-1 TRBV4-2
CASTSSGNTIYF TRBJ1-3 TRBV6-5
CASSLVIQGATYEQYF TRBJ2-7 TRBV4-1
CANRAGGPLNEQFF TRBJ2-1 TRBV2
CASTSGSRDTQYF TRBJ2-3 TRBV19
CASSYGGARGEKLFF TRBJ1-4 TRBV7-2
CASSQIQGHYGYTF TRBJ1-2 TRBV14